The clone carrying this T cell receptor (beta chain) was detected only once. The antigen is not known. This sample is drawn from a study of OX40 agonist ivuxolimab in advanced cancers. The protocol was immunoSEQ multiplex PCR, while the TCRdb copy is restricted to in-frame clones and leaves out a portion. The sample yields 90,000 to 100,000 clones, 88% seen once. Points from the study as a whole: Clonal expansion from baseline to week 6 occurred in both CD4+ and CD8+ T cells. With doses of 0.1-3.0 mg/kg, partial responders showed among the lowest clonal expansion. Among the nonresponders, some also had low normalized T-cell clonal expansion.

V lost 4 bases to trimming and J lost 6 bases; unmatched junction nucleotides: 8. Germline CDR1 and CDR2: SGHVS and FQNEAQ. The CDR3 is 17 amino acids. The chain employs TRBV7-8 and TRBJ2-1, with 14 bases lining up with TRBD2. This sample comprised CD4+ or CD8+ T cells sorted from blood, obtained in a trial of the OX40 agonist ivuxolimab. The TCR sequence derives from an adult with an advanced solid tumor such as melanoma, head and neck, liver or kidney cancer. CDR3: CASSSPSGTSGSNEQFF. The CDR3 coding sequence is TGTGCCAGCAGCTCCCCCTCCGGGACTAGCGGGAGCAATGAGCAGTTCTTC.